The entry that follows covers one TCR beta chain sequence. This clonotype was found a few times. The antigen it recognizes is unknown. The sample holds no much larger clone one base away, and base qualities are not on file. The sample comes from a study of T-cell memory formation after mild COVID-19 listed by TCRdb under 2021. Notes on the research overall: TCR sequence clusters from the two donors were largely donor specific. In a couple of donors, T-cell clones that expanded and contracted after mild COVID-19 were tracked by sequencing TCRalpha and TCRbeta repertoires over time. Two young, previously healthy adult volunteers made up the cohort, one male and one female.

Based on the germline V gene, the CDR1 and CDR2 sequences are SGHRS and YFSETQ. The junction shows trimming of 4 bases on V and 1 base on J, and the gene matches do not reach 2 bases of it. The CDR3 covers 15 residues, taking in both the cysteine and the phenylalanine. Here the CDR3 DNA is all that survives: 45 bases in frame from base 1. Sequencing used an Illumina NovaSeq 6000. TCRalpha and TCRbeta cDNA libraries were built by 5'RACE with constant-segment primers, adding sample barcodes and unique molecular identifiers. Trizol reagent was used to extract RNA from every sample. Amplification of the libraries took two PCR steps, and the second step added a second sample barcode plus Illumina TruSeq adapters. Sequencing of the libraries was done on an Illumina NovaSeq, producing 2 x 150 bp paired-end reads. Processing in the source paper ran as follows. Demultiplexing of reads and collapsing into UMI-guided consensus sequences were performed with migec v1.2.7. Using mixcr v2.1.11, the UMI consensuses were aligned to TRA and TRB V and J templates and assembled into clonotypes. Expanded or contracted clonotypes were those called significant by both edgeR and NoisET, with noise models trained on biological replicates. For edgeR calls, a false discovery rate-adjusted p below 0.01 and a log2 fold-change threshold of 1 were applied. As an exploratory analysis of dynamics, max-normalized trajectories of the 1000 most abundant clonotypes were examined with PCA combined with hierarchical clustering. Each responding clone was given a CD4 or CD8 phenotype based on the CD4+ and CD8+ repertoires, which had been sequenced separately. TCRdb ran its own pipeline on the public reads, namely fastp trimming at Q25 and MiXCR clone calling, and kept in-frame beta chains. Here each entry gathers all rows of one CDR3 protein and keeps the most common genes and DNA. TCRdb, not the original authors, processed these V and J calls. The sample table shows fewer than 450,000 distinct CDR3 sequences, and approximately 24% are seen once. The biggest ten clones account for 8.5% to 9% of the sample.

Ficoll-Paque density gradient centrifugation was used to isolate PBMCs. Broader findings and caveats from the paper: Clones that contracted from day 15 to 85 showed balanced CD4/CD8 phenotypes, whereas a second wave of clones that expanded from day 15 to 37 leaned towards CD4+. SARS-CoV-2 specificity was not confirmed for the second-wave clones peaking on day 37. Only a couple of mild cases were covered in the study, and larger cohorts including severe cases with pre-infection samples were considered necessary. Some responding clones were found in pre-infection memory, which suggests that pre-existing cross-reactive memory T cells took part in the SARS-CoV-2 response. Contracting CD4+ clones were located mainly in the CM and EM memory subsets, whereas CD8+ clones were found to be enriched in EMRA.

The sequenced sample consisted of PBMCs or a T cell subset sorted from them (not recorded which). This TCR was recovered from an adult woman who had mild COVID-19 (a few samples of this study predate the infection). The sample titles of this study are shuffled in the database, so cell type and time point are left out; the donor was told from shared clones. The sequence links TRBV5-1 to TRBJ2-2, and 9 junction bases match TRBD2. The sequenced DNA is TGCGCCAGCAGCCAGACTAGCGGGAACACCGGGGAGCTGTTTTTT. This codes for CASSQTSGNTGELFF.